This is a list of T cell receptor beta chains from one sample in a study of cytomegalovirus exposure and HLA in healthy donors. The table came from immunoSEQ multiplex PCR; TCRdb's copy has only in-frame clones and leaves some out. Of hundreds of thousands of clones detected, about 90% appear once; the ten largest clones hold 2.5% to 3.5%. The sequenced material came from PBMCs. The origin of the receptors is a woman aged 30 to 39 in good health and CMV-seronegative. Each CDR3 is given with its conserved first and last residue. Fields, in order: D gene, clone size, V gene, J gene, CDR3 protein, CDR3 DNA. D genes are given only for firm matches. Where a row states a size, it is once, few, many or the class of an expanded clone; other rows omit it.

D: NA
size: NA
V: TRBV6-6
J: TRBJ2-5
CDR3: CASSYSKNPKETQYF
DNA: TGTGCCAGCAGTTACTCGAAAAATCCGAAAGAGACCCAGTACTTC

D: TRBD2
size: NA
V: TRBV13
J: TRBJ2-3
CDR3: CASSSRGRAGTDTQYF
DNA: TGTGCCAGCAGCTCACGTGGGAGGGCCGGGACAGATACGCAGTATTTT

D: NA
size: NA
V: TRBV28
J: TRBJ1-4
CDR3: CASSQGGGNEKLFF
DNA: TGTGCCAGCAGCCAGGGAGGGGGTAATGAAAAACTGTTTTTT

D: NA
size: NA
V: TRBV9
J: TRBJ2-3
CDR3: CASSVSSGDTQYF
DNA: TGTGCCAGCAGCGTATCCTCTGGGGATACGCAGTATTTT

D: TRBD1
size: once
V: TRBV5-1
J: TRBJ1-3
CDR3: CASSLEGAVAGNTIYF
DNA: TGCGCCAGCAGCTTGGAGGGGGCCGTTGCTGGAAACACCATATATTTT

D: TRBD2
size: NA
V: TRBV6-5
J: TRBJ2-1
CDR3: CASRGSGGPEFF
DNA: TGTGCCTCAAGAGGGTCGGGAGGGCCGGAGTTCTTC

D: NA
size: NA
V: TRBV5-4
J: TRBJ2-1
CDR3: CASSAQTRSNEQFF
DNA: TGTGCCAGCAGCGCCCAGACTAGATCGAATGAGCAGTTCTTC

D: NA
size: NA
V: TRBV9
J: TRBJ2-2
CDR3: CASSVGGPTGELFF
DNA: TGTGCCAGCAGCGTTGGCGGACCCACCGGGGAGCTGTTTTTT

D: TRBD2
size: NA
V: TRBV30
J: TRBJ2-7
CDR3: CAWSFTPTSIYGYEQYF
DNA: TGTGCCTGGAGTTTTACTCCGACTAGCATCTATGGCTACGAGCAGTACTTC

D: TRBD2
size: NA
V: TRBV27
J: TRBJ2-7
CDR3: CASSPHPGRGYEQYF
DNA: TGTGCCAGCAGTCCCCACCCCGGGAGGGGGTACGAGCAGTACTTC

D: NA
size: NA
V: TRBV25-1
J: TRBJ1-2
CDR3: CASSEIGGAGVPYGYTF
DNA: TGTGCCAGCAGTGAAATAGGCGGGGCAGGAGTCCCCTATGGCTACACCTTC

D: TRBD2
size: NA
V: TRBV27
J: TRBJ2-1
CDR3: CASSPPSGRAPDNEQFF
DNA: TGTGCCAGCAGTCCACCTAGCGGGAGGGCACCTGATAATGAGCAGTTCTTC

D: TRBD1
size: few
V: TRBV4-3
J: TRBJ1-5
CDR3: CASSQFHRGGQPQHF
DNA: TGCGCCAGCAGCCAATTTCACAGGGGGGGCCAGCCCCAGCATTTT

D: NA
size: once
V: TRBV29-1
J: TRBJ2-7
CDR3: CSVRSRPIGMGEQYF
DNA: TGCAGCGTCCGCTCTCGTCCGATCGGGATGGGTGAGCAGTACTTC